This TCR beta chain was captured in a study of control samples from healthy donors and cancer patients. V was shortened by 4 bases and J by 2 bases, with 15 bases between the two germline ends. Germline loops: CDR1 SGHNT, CDR2 YYREEE (reference sequence). CDR3 length equals 15 residues. TCRdb's copy holds only in-frame clones and misses some; the assay was immunoSEQ multiplex PCR. In the table there are some 130,000 clones, approximately 94% of which are singletons. The J gene is TRBJ2-5, the V gene TRBV5-4; D might be TRBD1 or TRBD2, each matching 5 bases. The clonotype comes from a man aged 30-40 years in good health. Sequencing was done on a sample of blood. For the CDR3, the DNA is TGTGCCAGCAGCCCTAGAGGGGCCTCTCAAGAGACCCAGTACTTC. This codes for CASSPRGASQETQYF.